This entry features one TCR beta chain sequence. No antigen is known for it. There are no base qualities to consult, and no much larger clone falls within one base. The sample has other DNA sequences that encode this CDR3 too. Donors were healthy HIV-negative adults with no recently reported acute infections or vaccinations. All donors were Caucasian adults living in Nashville, Tennessee, USA. Magnetic negative selection was used to enrich CD4+ T cells, after which naive cells were positively selected on CD45RA and the negative fraction became the memory subset. Blood was collected by leukapheresis, and PBMCs were isolated by Ficoll-Histopaque density gradient centrifugation and then cryopreserved in liquid nitrogen vapor phase. Analytical flow cytometry was used to check the purity and quantity of each magnetically sorted T cell population. Genomic DNA was isolated from each sorted fraction and quantified by UV absorbance on a Nanodrop 2000c.

TCR CDR3 regions were amplified from genomic DNA by multiplex PCR using the deep immunoSEQ assay. Genomic DNA extracted from each cell subset was distributed evenly over all wells of several immunoSEQ 96-well plates, and each plate served as one replicate. For sorted subsets, each replicate PCR was loaded with approximately 200 ng genomic DNA, equivalent to 25,000 to 35,000 T cell genomes. Purified libraries were measured with a Qubit 3.0 fluorometer, size-checked on a Bioanalyzer 2100, and measured again with the KAPA Library Quantification kit. Every immunoSEQ 96-well plate was sequenced on a dedicated single-read 150-cycle Illumina NextSeq 550 flow cell. As for the original processing: Because the immunoSEQ output held only junctional sequences and lacked quality scores, the filtering could not match the filtering applied to full-length reads. To assign V/J genes and CDR3, sequences were annotated against IMGT germline references using PyIR, a Python wrapper for IgBLAST v1.9. Reads were removed for weak V/J assignments (E-value above 1e-6), missing CDR3, stop codons, out-of-frame junctions, or ambiguous translated residues. V3J clonotypes were defined as sequences sharing the same inferred V gene, J gene, and CDR3 amino acid sequence. To compute the percentage overlap between repertoires, the number of shared unique clonotypes was divided by the size of the smaller repertoire. Repertoire richness was assessed with RTK rarefaction, the Chao1 estimator, and Recon v2.1 estimates of unobserved clonotypes. OLGA was used to compute generation probabilities for all TCRbeta clonotypes that the gDNA method yielded from a few donors. This immuneACCESS table, as held by TCRdb, lists in-frame sequences with V and J called but not all clones. Of the missing ones, under half trace to an unresolved V gene in checked studies; the others have no known cause. The V and J calls and clone size come from that table; D and trimming were worked out from the DNA. Recorded for this sample are around 2,000,000 clones; about 95% of them occurred a single time. The ten most abundant clones make up under 0.15% of the sample.

At the junction V is shortened by 1 base and J by 2 bases; bases outside the gene matches: 5. Per the germline V gene, MGHRA is the CDR1 and YSYEKL is the CDR2. From its cysteine to its phenylalanine, the CDR3 spans 16 amino acids. Only CDR3 DNA remains: 48 bases, in frame from the first base. The source of the sample is a study of shared clonotypes between healthy human individuals (dated by TCRdb to about 2020). General notes on the study: Two women and a few men aged 18 to 49 years were included in the cohort. For each donor, CD4 naive and CD4 memory were each given three plates, CD8 naive was given two plates, and CD8 memory was given one plate. Blood TCR repertoires of five healthy adults were deeply sequenced to estimate repertoire size and the extent of clonotype sharing between individuals. Different laboratories and diverse techniques were used to prepare libraries and sequence TCR repertoires, to increase sequencing depth and limit assay-specific biases. Per donor, leukapheresis produced somewhere between about 0.94 and 8.9 billion PBMCs. Overall results and qualifications from the work: Across a handful of donors, approximately 5% of naive CD4, around 3.3% of naive CD8, about 2.3% of memory CD4, and 0.4% of memory CD8 clonotypes were shared. Pairwise subsampling led to the expectation that sequencing depth would affect the degree of clonotype sharing among donors. Rarefaction of sorted-subset datasets indicated incomplete sequencing despite the large sequencing depth. Because the study included a small number of donors, the genetic and exposure-history diversity represented was limited. Compared with non-shared clonotypes, clonotypes shared by all four sorted-subset donors had higher generation probabilities. Sampling was restricted to blood, and TCR repertoires in tissue are likely to differ from TCR repertoires in blood. Naive subsets generally had larger estimated clonotype richness than memory subsets did.

This sequence uses TRBV4-1 and TRBJ2-3; 8 nucleotides in the junction match TRBD1. The sequence was obtained from a man between 18 and 29 years old in good health. Sequencing was done on a sample of naive CD4+ T cells sorted from blood. Interpreted using the paper, the cell subset or site label stands for: CD45RA+ positively selected. The DNA reads TGCGCCAGCAGCCAAGCCGGGACAGGCTTCACAGATACGCAGTATTTT. This is translated as CASSQAGTGFTDTQYF.